Listed here is a single T cell receptor (beta chain). This sample was included in a study of blood T cell repertoires in COVID-19. Whole-study context: There were acute and convalescent COVID-19 samples, and they came from the United States, Italy and Spain. PBMCs, B-cell-depleted T cells, or T cells were the source of the cDNA or gDNA that made up the material.

Assay: immunoSEQ multiplex PCR; the TCRdb copy retains only in-frame clones and omits some. Of approximately 74,000 clones in the sample, roughly 80% were seen once. The TCR originated in an elderly woman with active or convalescent COVID-19. Sample: peripheral blood.

CDR3: CTSSQALEGVRYNSPLHF. CDR3 coding DNA: TGCACCAGCAGCCAAGCCCTCGAGGGGGTGCGGTATAATTCACCCCTCCACTTT. The chain has TRBV1 and TRBJ1-6; no DNA check was done on the table's D call, TRBD1. TRBV1 constitutes a pseudogene. CDR3 size: 18 residues.